Following are 28 T cell receptor beta chains from one sample sequenced in a study of blood T cell repertoires in COVID-19. Assay used: immunoSEQ multiplex PCR; TCRdb lists only in-frame clones, some missing. The sample shows some 170,000 clones, roughly 81% of them seen only once. Material for sequencing was peripheral blood. The receptor set was obtained from a woman in her forties with COVID-19, enrolled during active disease.

This chain uses TRBV28 with TRBJ1-2; TRBD1 might be the D (5 bases). The CDR3 loop spans 16 amino acids. Trimming took 0 bases from V and 3 from J, leaving 14 bases between them. CDR1 and CDR2 from the germline V gene are MDHEN and SYDVKM. CDR3 loop: CASSLWKGGDYYGYTF. The CDR3 DNA is TGTGCCAGCAGTTTATGGAAAGGCGGGGACTACTATGGCTACACCTTC.

The chain employs TRBV2 and TRBJ2-1; TRBD1 is a possible D gene (5 bases). This CDR3 is 14 amino acids long. From germline, CDR1 is SNHLY and CDR2 FYNNEI. Trimming removed 8 bases from V and 7 bases from J, with 18 bases in between. The CDR3 is CASSDDLGVNEQFF. In DNA form, the CDR3 reads TGTGCCAGCTCCGATGACCTAGGGGTAAATGAGCAGTTCTTC.

DNA of the CDR3: TGTGCCAGCAGCCAACGGGGGTCTCAGTACTTC. This codes for CASSQRGSQYF. The chain couples TRBV3-1 (or the pseudogene TRBV3-2) to TRBJ2-5, with D possibly matching TRBD2 (6 bases). V lost 2 bases and J lost 11, with 9 bases in between. Germline V gene sequence: CDR1 LGHDT, CDR2 YNNKEL (reference sequence). CDR3 length equals 11 residues.

With respect to this clone: The sample holds other DNA sequences that translate to the same CDR3. The V call is TRBV7-3, the J call TRBJ2-3, with no clear D. This CDR3 is built from 15 residues. CDR1 is SGHTA and CDR2 is FQGTGA in the germline V gene. V lost 5 bases to trimming and J lost 2 bases, with 14 bases between them. As DNA, the CDR3 is TGTGCCAGCAGCCGCGCCGGTGGGCTCACAGATACGCAGTATTTT. Protein: CASSRAGGLTDTQYF.

V usage is TRBV2 and J usage is TRBJ1-2, with 7 bases lining up with TRBD1. The V gene end was trimmed by 2 bases and the J gene end by 5 bases; junction bases not matched to a gene: 5. CDR1 and CDR2 from the germline V gene are SNHLY and FYNNEI. The CDR3 sequence is 14 residues long. The CDR3 bases are TGTGCCAGCAGTGAACTACAGGGGAGATATGGCTACACCTTC. Amino acid sequence: CASSELQGRYGYTF.

This chain joins TRBV9 and TRBJ2-1, with TRBD1 matching 9 bases. The CDR3 runs to 18 residues. Germline values: CDR1 SGDLS, CDR2 YYNGEE. V shed 1 base and J 3 bases; nucleotides not matched to a gene: 11. CDR3 amino acids: CASSVRPTGTGYYNEQFF. The CDR3 DNA sequence: TGTGCCAGCAGCGTAAGGCCCACCGGGACAGGGTACTACAATGAGCAGTTCTTC.

The V and J genes are TRBV27 and TRBJ1-4, with TRBD1 as a possible D gene (6 bases). Germline lookup yields CDR1 MNHEY and CDR2 SMNVEV (reference sequence). There are 13 residues in the CDR3. Trimming pared 4 bases from V and 8 bases from J, leaving 11 bases between. The CDR3 region has the DNA TGTGCCAGCAGTTGGGTCAGGGGCGAAAAACTGTTTTTT. This sequence encodes CASSWVRGEKLFF. Full variable domain (rest looked up from reference TRBV27 and TRBJ1-4): EAQVTQNPRYLITVTGKKLTVTCSQNMNHEYMSWYRQDPGLGLRQIYYSMNVEVTDKGDVPEGYKVSRKEKRNFPLILESPSPNQTSLYFCASSWVRGEKLFFGSGTQLSVL.

This chain joins TRBV5-6 and TRBJ1-4; 8 bases align to TRBD1. The germline V gene encodes CDR1 SGHDT and CDR2 YYEEEE. V trimming: 2 bases; J trimming: 6 bases; junction bases outside the gene matches: 3. The CDR3 runs to 14 residues. CDR3 sequence: CASSFDRGDEKLFF. CDR3 DNA: TGTGCCAGCAGCTTTGACAGGGGTGATGAAAAACTGTTTTTT.

The chain has TRBV2 and TRBJ2-1; TRBD2 agrees at 9 bases. The CDR3 length is 11 residues. In germline, CDR1 is SNHLY, CDR2 FYNNEI. The CDR3 here is CTISGGLEQFF. DNA for the CDR3: TGTACCATAAGCGGGGGGTTAGAGCAGTTCTTC.

The chain has TRBV23-1 and TRBJ2-1; 11 nucleotides align to TRBD2. Being an ORF, TRBV23-1 has a function that is uncertain. The CDR3 runs 16 residues. V lost 0 bases, J lost 9 bases, and 7 bases stayed unmatched. This CDR3 is CASSQSLAGDRSEQFF. The CDR3 DNA follows: TGCGCCAGCAGTCAATCACTAGCGGGGGACCGGTCTGAGCAGTTCTTC.

The chain joins TRBV29-1 to TRBJ2-1, with 8 bases lining up with TRBD2. The germline V gene encodes CDR1 SQVTM and CDR2 ANQGSEA. Trimming took 7 bases from V and 5 from J; bases not matched to a gene: 10. The CDR3 contains 14 residues. In nucleotides, the CDR3 is TGCAGCGCGAGAATATTTAGCGGGAACAATGAGCAGTTCTTC. This gives the protein CSARIFSGNNEQFF.

V usage is TRBV7-3 and J usage is TRBJ2-5; D gene uncertain. CDR1 and CDR2 from the germline V gene are SGHTA and FQGTGA. V was clipped by 5 bases and J by 7 bases, with 11 bases between them. The CDR3 loop spans 12 amino acids. CDR3 DNA: TGTGCCAGCAGCCAGTCGTCTGGGACCCAGTACTTC. Its translation is CASSQSSGTQYF. Complete variable domain (other parts from reference TRBV7-3 and TRBJ2-5): GAGVSQTPSNKVTEKGKYVELRCDPISGHTALYWYRQSLGQGPEFLIYFQGTGAADDSGLPNDRFFAVRPEGSVSTLKIQRTERGDSAVYLCASSQSSGTQYFGPGTRLLVL.

In nucleotides, the CDR3 is TGTGCCAGTAGTAGCGGGAACACAGATACGCAGTATTTT. Protein: CASSSGNTDTQYF. The V gene is TRBV19, the J gene TRBJ2-3; possible D gene TRBD2, 6 bases. This CDR3 has 13 amino acids. From germline, CDR1 is LNHDA and CDR2 SQIVND (reference sequence). V lost 4 bases to trimming and J lost 2 bases, with 7 bases between them.

CDR3 amino acids: CASIMGQGAYGYTF. The CDR3 region has the DNA TGTGCCAGCATAATGGGACAGGGGGCGTATGGCTACACCTTC. V usage is TRBV6-5 and J usage is TRBJ1-2; 12 bases are shared with TRBD1. This CDR3 spans 14 amino acids. The V segment lost 7 bases and the J segment 5 bases; nucleotides outside the gene matches: 5. CDR1 and CDR2 from the germline V gene are MNHEY and SVGAGI.

CDR3 sequence reads: CASSSTWGGRGTGELFF. CDR3 sequence (DNA): TGTGCCAGCAGCTCGACGTGGGGAGGGCGGGGCACCGGGGAGCTGTTTTTT. The V and J genes are TRBV7-8 and TRBJ2-2; 7 bases map to TRBD2. The CDR3 length is 17 residues. After removal of 4 bases from V and 4 bases from J, the junction contained 12 bases not matched to a gene. The germline gives CDR1 SGHVS, CDR2 FQNEAQ.

The rearrangement uses TRBV7-9 and TRBJ1-2, with D tentatively TRBD1 (5 bases). This CDR3 spans 14 amino acids. The V and J ends lost 1 base and 3 bases respectively, with 9 bases between them. Germline lookup yields CDR1 SEHNR and CDR2 FQNEAQ (reference sequence). The CDR3 nucleotides read TGTGCCAGCAGCTTAGTTTTGACAGACTATGGCTACACCTTC. Translated: CASSLVLTDYGYTF.

This sequence joins TRBV6-6 and TRBJ2-7, with D perhaps matching TRBD2 (7 bases). This CDR3 is 16 amino acids long. Per germline, CDR1 MNHNY and CDR2 SVGAGI (reference sequence). V was shortened by 5 bases and J by 6 bases, with 23 bases between the two germline ends. The CDR3 protein is CASSQSGGQRGVEQYF. As DNA, the CDR3 is TGTGCCAGCAGTCAGTCGGGGGGACAACGAGGGGTCGAGCAGTACTTC.

This clone was picked up a small number of times. The chain couples TRBV5-6 to TRBJ2-7; D is perhaps TRBD1 (6 bases). V was pared by 4 bases and J by 0 bases, with 11 bases between. The CDR3 consists of 14 residues. Germline assignment: CDR1 SGHDT and CDR2 YYEEEE. The CDR3 spells CASSQQGFSYEQYF. CDR3 in DNA: TGTGCCAGCAGCCAACAGGGTTTCTCCTACGAGCAGTACTTC.

The J gene is TRBJ1-1, the V gene TRBV29-1; no reliable D call. V was trimmed by 4 bases and J by 1 base, leaving 10 bases between them. Looked up from germline, CDR1 is SQVTM and CDR2 is ANQGSEA. This CDR3 region has 13 residues. The CDR3, as DNA: TGCAGCGTTGTGGTGGGAGCGAACACTGAAGCTTTCTTT. Translation gives CSVVVGANTEAFF.

This clone was recorded once. The CDR3 region is CASSFSGGADTQYF. CDR3 nucleotide sequence: TGTGCCAGCAGCTTTTCAGGGGGCGCAGATACGCAGTATTTT. The chain has TRBV7-2 and TRBJ2-3, with 8 bases lining up with TRBD1. J gave up 4 bases and V 3 bases, and 3 bases lay outside the gene matches. This CDR3 is 14 amino acids long. CDR1 is SGHTA and CDR2 is FQGNSA in the germline V gene.

This clone was observed a single time. The V gene is TRBV3-1 (or the pseudogene TRBV3-2), the J gene TRBJ1-6; the D gene is possibly TRBD1 (6 bases). Trimming left V 6 bases short and J 10 bases short, with 16 bases between. The V gene's germline CDR1 is LGHDT and CDR2 YNNKEL (reference sequence). The CDR3 covers 14 residues. This CDR3 reads CASRPDRLSSPLHF. DNA for the CDR3: TGTGCCAGCAGACCCGACAGGCTAAGCTCACCCCTCCACTTT.

The chain carries TRBV5-1 and TRBJ1-5; 9 bases fit TRBD1. The CDR3 has 15 amino acids. V lost 2 bases to trimming and J lost 4 bases; unmatched junction nucleotides: 4. CDR1 is SGHRS, CDR2 YFSETQ, per germline. The CDR3 DNA is TGCGCCAGCAGCTTCGACGGACAGGGGAATCAGCCCCAGCATTTT. Translated, it gives CASSFDGQGNQPQHF.

This chain uses TRBV7-9 with TRBJ1-4, with 9 bases aligning to TRBD1. V was pared by 5 bases and J by 8 bases, with 6 bases of the junction left unmatched. The germline V gene encodes CDR1 SEHNR and CDR2 FQNEAQ (reference sequence). The CDR3 loop spans 14 amino acids. DNA of the CDR3: TGTGCCAGCAGCGGGGACAGGGTGGAGGAAAAACTGTTTTTT. It yields the protein CASSGDRVEEKLFF. The full variable domain, in which reference TRBV7-9 and TRBJ1-4 provide the parts outside the CDR3, is DTGVSQNPRHKITKRGQNVTFRCDPISEHNRLYWYRQTLGQGPEFLTYFQNEAQLEKSRLLSDRFSAERPKGSFSTLEIQRTEQGDSAMYLCASSGDRVEEKLFFGSGTQLSVL.

The chain employs TRBV5-4 and TRBJ2-3; 8 bases line up with TRBD2. Germline lookup yields CDR1 SGHNT and CDR2 YYREEE (reference sequence). The CDR3 is made up of 14 amino acids. V trimming: 3 bases; J trimming: 4 bases; junction bases outside the gene matches: 4. This chain's CDR3 is CASSSGRAADTQYF. The CDR3 DNA sequence: TGTGCCAGCAGCTCCGGGAGGGCCGCAGATACGCAGTATTTT.

The chain combines TRBV3-1 (or the pseudogene TRBV3-2) with TRBJ2-3; 8 bases agree with TRBD2. Germline CDR1 reads LGHDT; CDR2 reads YNNKEL (reference sequence). With V trimmed by 1 base and J by 1 base, 4 bases remained unmatched. This CDR3 is built from 16 residues. The CDR3 DNA reads as TGTGCCAGCAGCCAAGTCCGGGAGGGCGGCACAGATACGCAGTATTTT. Translating gives CASSQVREGGTDTQYF.

The rearrangement uses TRBV19 and TRBJ2-5; TRBD1 is a possible D gene (6 bases). With 7 bases removed from V and 3 bases from J, the gap between germline ends came to 18 bases. The germline V gene encodes CDR1 LNHDA and CDR2 SQIVND (reference sequence). The CDR3 contains 15 residues. The CDR3 loop is CASTPLGAGKETQYF. DNA for the CDR3: TGTGCCAGTACCCCGCTGGGGGCTGGGAAAGAGACCCAGTACTTC.

This chain links TRBV6-5 with TRBJ2-7, with D uncertain. The CDR3 is made up of 11 amino acids. Deletions cut 5 bases from V and 3 bases from J, with 5 bases between. Germline lookup yields CDR1 MNHEY and CDR2 SVGAGI. CDR3 sequence (DNA): TGTGCCAGCAGTCGCTACTACGAGCAGTACTTC. Encoded protein: CASSRYYEQYF.

The V call is TRBV2, the J call TRBJ2-3, with 8 bases fitting TRBD2. The V gene end was trimmed by 6 bases and the J gene end by 4 bases; junction bases not matched to a gene: 15. The germline V gene encodes CDR1 SNHLY and CDR2 FYNNEI. The CDR3 extends over 17 amino acids. The CDR3 is CASRGWSGGGYPDTQYF. CDR3 sequence (DNA): TGTGCCAGCAGGGGTTGGAGCGGGGGAGGCTACCCAGATACGCAGTATTTT.